The 10 T cell receptor beta chains below were found in one sample sequenced in a study of early stage breast cancer tumors. Method: immunoSEQ multiplex PCR; TCRdb's copy keeps in-frame clones and lacks some. The repertoire has about 19,000 clones, around 82% of them found once; the top ten carry under 2%. Sample: blood. Every receptor here comes from a person aged 70 to 85 with breast cancer.

V and J are TRBV5-1 and TRBJ2-5; D unclear. This CDR3 region has 13 residues. CDR1 and CDR2 (germline): SGHRS, YFSETQ. V was shortened by 0 bases and J by 5 bases, with 8 bases between the two germline ends. CDR3 DNA: TGCGCCAGCAGCTTGGCAGGCCCTGAGACCCAGTACTTC. Amino acid sequence: CASSLAGPETQYF.

The J gene is TRBJ2-4, the V gene TRBV7-9; 7 nucleotides match TRBD1. Germline loops: CDR1 SEHNR, CDR2 FQNEAQ (reference sequence). This CDR3 is 15 amino acids long. With 3 bases clipped from V and 2 bases from J, the junction kept 4 bases outside the gene matches. In nucleotides, the CDR3 is TGTGCCAGCAGCTTTCCACAGGGGTCCAAAAACATTCAGTACTTC. It is translated as CASSFPQGSKNIQYF.

The chain recombines TRBV7-3 with TRBJ1-1; tentatively, D is TRBD1 (6 bases). Per the germline V gene, CDR1 is SGHTA and CDR2 is FQGTGA. The CDR3 runs to 14 residues. Trimming left V 5 bases short and J 4 bases short, with 14 bases between. DNA of the CDR3: TGTGCCAGCAGCCCATTTGGGGGCCTCACTGAAGCTTTCTTT. Translated: CASSPFGGLTEAFF. The variable domain in full, completed from reference TRBV7-3 and TRBJ1-1, reads GAGVSQTPSNKVTEKGKYVELRCDPISGHTALYWYRQSLGQGPEFLIYFQGTGAADDSGLPNDRFFAVRPEGSVSTLKIQRTERGDSAVYLCASSPFGGLTEAFFGQGTRLTVV.

V and J are TRBV5-6 and TRBJ1-4; 8 bases are a match to TRBD1. In germline, CDR1 is SGHDT, CDR2 YYEEEE. V trimming: 5 bases; J trimming: 8 bases; junction bases outside the gene matches: 8. This CDR3 region has 14 residues. The CDR3 sequence is CASSRQGPYEKLFF. The CDR3 nucleotides read TGTGCCAGCAGTAGACAGGGGCCCTACGAAAAACTGTTTTTT. Looking up the rest from reference TRBV5-6 and TRBJ1-4 gives the full variable domain: DAGVTQSPTHLIKTRGQQVTLRCSPKSGHDTVSWYQQALGQGPQFIFQYYEEEERQRGNFPDRFSGHQFPNYSSELNVNALLLGDSALYLCASSRQGPYEKLFFGSGTQLSVL.

V gene TRBV29-1 combines with J gene TRBJ2-7, with 11 nucleotides matching TRBD1. CDR3 size: 15 residues. Germline V gene sequence: CDR1 SQVTM, CDR2 ANQGSEA. The ends lost 5 bases at V and 5 bases at J; junction bases unmatched: 11. CDR3 nucleotide sequence: TGCAGCGTTCCCCGGCCGGGACAGGGGGGCAACGAGCAGTACTTC. Protein sequence: CSVPRPGQGGNEQYF.

This chain links TRBV30 with TRBJ2-7; 11 bases are shared with TRBD1. With V trimmed by 5 bases and J by 4 bases, 4 bases remained unmatched. The germline V gene has CDR1 GTSNPN and CDR2 SVGIG (reference sequence). The length of the CDR3 is 13 residues. CDR3 loop: CAWAGTGGYEQYF. Written as DNA, the CDR3 is TGTGCCTGGGCCGGGACAGGGGGTTACGAGCAGTACTTC.

The chain is built from TRBV7-6 and TRBJ1-3, with unresolved D. Germline loops: CDR1 SGHVS, CDR2 FNYEAQ. V was clipped by 5 bases and J by 0 bases, with 14 bases between them. This CDR3 has 16 residues. This CDR3 reads CASSPLGRPSGNTIYF. The CDR3 DNA reads TGTGCCAGCAGCCCATTAGGCAGGCCCTCTGGAAACACCATATATTTT. Combining the CDR3 with reference TRBV7-6 and TRBJ1-3 gives the whole variable domain GAGVSQSPRYKVTKRGQDVALRCDPISGHVSLYWYRQALGQGPEFLTYFNYEAQQDKSGLPNDRFSAERPEGSISTLTIQRTEQRDSAMYRCASSPLGRPSGNTIYFGEGSWLTVV.

The chain recombines TRBV5-1 with TRBJ2-6; 10 positions match TRBD1. Germline V lookup: CDR1 SGHRS, CDR2 YFSETQ. The length of the CDR3 is 18 residues. J was trimmed by 2 bases and V by 7 bases; bases with no gene match: 12. CDR3 loop: CASSVGGTGVTGANVLTF. In DNA form, the CDR3 reads TGCGCCAGCTCGGTCGGCGGGACAGGGGTAACTGGGGCCAACGTCCTGACTTTC.

J is TRBJ2-5 and V is TRBV5-6; tentative D call: TRBD1 (6 bases). The CDR3 consists of 13 residues. Looked up from germline, CDR1 is SGHDT and CDR2 is YYEEEE. The V end lost 0 bases, the J end lost 5 bases, and 8 bases lay between the germline ends. CDR3 in DNA: TGTGCCAGCAGCTTGGGACAGGCGGAGACCCAGTACTTC. It translates to CASSLGQAETQYF.

This clone was observed once. The chain links TRBV19 to TRBJ1-3; the match to TRBD1 covers 12 bases. The CDR3 is made up of 16 amino acids. Losses at the gene ends were 7 bases for V and 0 bases for J; bases not matched to a gene: 4. Per the germline V gene, CDR1 is LNHDA and CDR2 is SQIVND (reference sequence). Written as DNA, the CDR3 is TGTGCCAGTACCGGGACAGGGGGCCGCTCTGGAAACACCATATATTTT. It translates to CASTGTGGRSGNTIYF.